This T cell receptor (beta chain) emerged from a study of Ad26.COV2.S vaccination and SARS-CoV-2 variants. Study conclusions and caveats: Spike-specific TCR breadth in vaccine recipients exceeded that seen in placebo recipients.

The protocol was immunoSEQ multiplex PCR, while the TCRdb copy is restricted to in-frame clones and leaves out a portion. Of fewer than 800,000 clones listed, 89% were seen once; the top ten hold about 1.5%. CDR1 is MNHNY, CDR2 SVGAGI, per germline (reference sequence). The CDR3 sequence is 10 residues long. Trimming took 10 bases from V and 6 from J; bases not matched to a gene: 3. Sample treatment: around 19 received Ad26.COV2.S at low or high dose, single or two shots; roughly 5 received placebo; per-sample allocation not given. Collection of samples fell on day 63 after the first vaccine or placebo injection. Details on this clone: Its antigen is unidentified.

The sample here was peripheral blood, taken in a trial of Ad26.COV2.S vaccine versus placebo. V and J are TRBV6-6 and TRBJ2-7; 7 nucleotides match TRBD1. This TCR was recovered from a person aged 18-60 years who received the Ad26.COV2.S COVID-19 vaccine or a placebo. In DNA form, the CDR3 reads TGTGCCACCTACAGGGGCGAGCAGTACTTC. This translates into CATYRGEQYF.